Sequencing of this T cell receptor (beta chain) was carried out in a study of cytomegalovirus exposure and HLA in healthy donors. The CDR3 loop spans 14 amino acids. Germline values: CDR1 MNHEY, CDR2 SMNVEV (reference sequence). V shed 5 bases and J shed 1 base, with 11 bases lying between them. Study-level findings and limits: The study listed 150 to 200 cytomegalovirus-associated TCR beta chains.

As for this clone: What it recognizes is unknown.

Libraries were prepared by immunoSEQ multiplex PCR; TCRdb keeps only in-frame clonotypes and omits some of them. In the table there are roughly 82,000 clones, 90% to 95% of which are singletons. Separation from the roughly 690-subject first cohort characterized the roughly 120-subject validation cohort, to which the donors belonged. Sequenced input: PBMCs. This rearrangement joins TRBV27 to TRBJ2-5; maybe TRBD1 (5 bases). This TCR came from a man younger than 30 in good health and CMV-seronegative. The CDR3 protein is CASSHRGSQETQYF. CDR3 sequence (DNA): TGTGCCAGCAGTCATAGGGGCAGCCAAGAGACCCAGTACTTC.